The table lists the clone carrying this T cell receptor beta chain with many counts. Antigen: not known. Sequence at one end of the junction differs from germline and may be a read error. This CDR3 is also generated by other DNA sequences in the sample. This specimen belongs to a study of metastatic and nonmetastatic thyroid tumors. Study at large: Repertoires of blood and of tissue (tumor or nodule) from malignant and benign thyroid patients were compared.

Whole-study findings and limits: Benign nodules were reported to have significantly lower TCR beta diversity than malignant thyroid tumors, in blood and tumor.

Original processing notes: Researchers built a distant-metastasis classifier for papillary thyroid cancer that drew on CDR3 differences across clinicopathological groups. TCRdb re-analyzed the PCR reads through MiXCR. The V and J calls reflect TCRdb's pipeline rather than the authors' work. The sample lists roughly 25,000 clones, just under 15% occurring once. No treatment of any kind had been given to any patient before thyroid surgery. This CDR3 contains 20 residues. From germline, CDR1 is MDHEN and CDR2 SYDVKM. The source of this sequence is a female donor with papillary thyroid cancer or a benign thyroid nodule (not recorded which). Some clones in this sample may be carry-over from other donors' samples. The chain combines TRBV28 with TRBJ2-1, with 8 bases identical to TRBD1. The specimen sequenced was blood. This chain's CDR3 is CASSLIGLPRGLSSYNEQFF. For the CDR3, the DNA is TGTGCCAGCAGTTTAATAGGGCTCCCCAGGGGGCTTAGCTCCTACAACGAGCAGTTCTTC.